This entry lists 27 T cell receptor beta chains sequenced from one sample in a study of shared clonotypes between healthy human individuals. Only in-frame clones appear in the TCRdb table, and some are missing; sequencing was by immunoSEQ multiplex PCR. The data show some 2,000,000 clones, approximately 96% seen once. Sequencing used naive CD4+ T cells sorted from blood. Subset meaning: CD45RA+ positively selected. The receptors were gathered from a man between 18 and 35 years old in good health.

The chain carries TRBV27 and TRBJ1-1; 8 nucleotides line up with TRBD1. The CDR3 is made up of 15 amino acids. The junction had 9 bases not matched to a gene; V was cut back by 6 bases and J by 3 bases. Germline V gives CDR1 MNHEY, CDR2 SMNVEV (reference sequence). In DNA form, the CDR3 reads TGTGCCAGCAGCCGATCGCAGACAGGGGACACTGAAGCTTTCTTT. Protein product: CASSRSQTGDTEAFF.

The CDR3 spells CASSLYGPGGLPYNEQFF. DNA of the CDR3: TGCGCCAGCAGCTTGTACGGCCCGGGGGGGCTACCCTACAATGAGCAGTTCTTC. The rearrangement links TRBV5-1 to TRBJ2-1; 8 bases align to TRBD2. This CDR3 region has 18 residues. Germline-derived CDR1 and CDR2 are SGHRS and YFSETQ. After removal of 1 base from V and 2 bases from J, the junction contained 11 bases not matched to a gene. Complete variable domain (other parts from reference TRBV5-1 and TRBJ2-1): KAGVTQTPRYLIKTRGQQVTLSCSPISGHRSVSWYQQTPGQGLQFLFEYFSETQRNKGNFPGRFSGRQFSNSRSEMNVSTLELGDSALYLCASSLYGPGGLPYNEQFFGPGTRLTVL.

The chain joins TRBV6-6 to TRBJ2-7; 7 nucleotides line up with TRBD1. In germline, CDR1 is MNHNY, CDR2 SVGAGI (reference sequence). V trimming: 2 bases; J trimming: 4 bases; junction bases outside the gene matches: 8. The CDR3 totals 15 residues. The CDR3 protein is CASSYRTGADYEQYF. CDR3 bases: TGTGCCAGCAGTTACCGTACAGGGGCCGATTACGAGCAGTACTTC.

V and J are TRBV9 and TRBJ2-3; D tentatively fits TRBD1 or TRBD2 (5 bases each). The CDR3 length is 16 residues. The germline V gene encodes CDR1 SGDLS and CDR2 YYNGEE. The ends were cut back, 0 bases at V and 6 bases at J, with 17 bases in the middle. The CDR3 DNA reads TGTGCCAGCAGCGTAGCTACGGCAGTGGGGGAGGATACGCAGTATTTT. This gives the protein CASSVATAVGEDTQYF.

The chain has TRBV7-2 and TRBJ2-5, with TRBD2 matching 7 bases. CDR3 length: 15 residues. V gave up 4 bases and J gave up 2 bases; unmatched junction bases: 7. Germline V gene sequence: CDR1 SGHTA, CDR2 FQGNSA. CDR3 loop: CASSYRGRDQETQYF. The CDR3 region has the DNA TGTGCCAGCAGCTACCGGGGGAGGGATCAAGAGACCCAGTACTTC.

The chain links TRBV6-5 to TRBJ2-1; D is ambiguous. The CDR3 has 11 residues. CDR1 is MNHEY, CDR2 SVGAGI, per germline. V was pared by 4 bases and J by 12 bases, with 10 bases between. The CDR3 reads CASSSRWGQFF. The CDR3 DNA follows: TGTGCCAGCAGTTCTCGATGGGGGCAGTTCTTC.

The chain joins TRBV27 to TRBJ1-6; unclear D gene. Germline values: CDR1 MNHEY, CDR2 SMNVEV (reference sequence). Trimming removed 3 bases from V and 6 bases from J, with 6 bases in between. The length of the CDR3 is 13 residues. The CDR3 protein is CASSFSINSPLHF. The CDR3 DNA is TGTGCCAGCAGTTTTTCGATTAATTCACCCCTCCACTTT.

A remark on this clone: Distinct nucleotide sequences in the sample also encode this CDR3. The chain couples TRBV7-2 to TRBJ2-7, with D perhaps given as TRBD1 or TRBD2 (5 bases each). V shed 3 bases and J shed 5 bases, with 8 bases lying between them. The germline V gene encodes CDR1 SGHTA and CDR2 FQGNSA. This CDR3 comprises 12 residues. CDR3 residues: CASSFQGDEQYF. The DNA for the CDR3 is TGTGCCAGCAGCTTTCAGGGAGACGAGCAGTACTTC.

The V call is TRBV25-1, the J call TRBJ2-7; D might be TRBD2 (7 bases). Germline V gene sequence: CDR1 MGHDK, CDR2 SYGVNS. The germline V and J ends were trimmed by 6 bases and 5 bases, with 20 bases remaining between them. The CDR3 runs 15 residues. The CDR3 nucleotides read TGTGCCAGCAGCCCCTTAGGGGGGGCGTCCCACGAGCAGTACTTC. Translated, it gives CASSPLGGASHEQYF.

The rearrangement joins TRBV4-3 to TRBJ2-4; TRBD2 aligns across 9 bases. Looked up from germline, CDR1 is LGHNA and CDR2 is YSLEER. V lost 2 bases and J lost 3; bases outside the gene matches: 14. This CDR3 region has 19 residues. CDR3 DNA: TGCGCCAGCAGCCAACGAATACCGGGACTAGCAGAGTTCAAAAACATTCAGTACTTC. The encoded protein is CASSQRIPGLAEFKNIQYF.

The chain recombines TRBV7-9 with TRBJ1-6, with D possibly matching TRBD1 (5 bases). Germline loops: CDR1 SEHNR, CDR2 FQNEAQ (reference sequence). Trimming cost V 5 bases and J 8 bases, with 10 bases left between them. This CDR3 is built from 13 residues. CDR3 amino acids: CASSPRDYSPLHF. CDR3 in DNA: TGTGCCAGCAGCCCCCGGGACTATTCACCCCTCCACTTT.

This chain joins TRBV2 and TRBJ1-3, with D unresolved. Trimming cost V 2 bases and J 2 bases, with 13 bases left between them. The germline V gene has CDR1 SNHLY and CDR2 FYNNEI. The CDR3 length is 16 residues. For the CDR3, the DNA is TGTGCCAGCAGTGAATCGGTGTCAGCTACTGGAAACACCATATATTTT. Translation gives CASSESVSATGNTIYF.

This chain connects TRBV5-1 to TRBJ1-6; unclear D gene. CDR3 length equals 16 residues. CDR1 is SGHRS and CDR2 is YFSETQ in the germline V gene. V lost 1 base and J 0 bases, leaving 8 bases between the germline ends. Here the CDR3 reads CASSLSASSYNSPLHF. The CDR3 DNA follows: TGCGCCAGCAGCTTGAGCGCGAGCTCCTATAATTCACCCCTCCACTTT. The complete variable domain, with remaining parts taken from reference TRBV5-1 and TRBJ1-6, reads KAGVTQTPRYLIKTRGQQVTLSCSPISGHRSVSWYQQTPGQGLQFLFEYFSETQRNKGNFPGRFSGRQFSNSRSEMNVSTLELGDSALYLCASSLSASSYNSPLHFGNGTRLTVT.

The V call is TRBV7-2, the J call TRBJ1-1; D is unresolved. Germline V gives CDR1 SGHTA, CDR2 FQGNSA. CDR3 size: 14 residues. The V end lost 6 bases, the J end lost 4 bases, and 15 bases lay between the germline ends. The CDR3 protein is CASRSTGGPTEAFF. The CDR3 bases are TGTGCCAGCAGGTCGACTGGTGGACCCACTGAAGCTTTCTTT.

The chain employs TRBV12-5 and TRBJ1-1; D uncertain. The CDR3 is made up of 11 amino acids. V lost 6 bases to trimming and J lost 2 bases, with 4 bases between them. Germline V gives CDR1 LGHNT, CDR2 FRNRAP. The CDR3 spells CASGTNTEAFF. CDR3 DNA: TGTGCTAGTGGGACAAACACTGAAGCTTTCTTT.

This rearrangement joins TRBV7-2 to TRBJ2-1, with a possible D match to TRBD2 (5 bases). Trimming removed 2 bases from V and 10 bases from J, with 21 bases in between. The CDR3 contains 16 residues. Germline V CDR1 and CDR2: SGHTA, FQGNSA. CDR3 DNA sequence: TGTGCCAGCAGCTTACTTCCCGCCGGGGTGCCGGGGGAGCAGTTCTTC. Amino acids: CASSLLPAGVPGEQFF.

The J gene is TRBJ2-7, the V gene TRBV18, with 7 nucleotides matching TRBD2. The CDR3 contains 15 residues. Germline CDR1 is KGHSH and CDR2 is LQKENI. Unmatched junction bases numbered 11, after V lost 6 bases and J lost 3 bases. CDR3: CASSLNPGTIYEQYF. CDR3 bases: TGTGCCAGCTCCCTCAACCCCGGGACTATCTACGAGCAGTACTTC.

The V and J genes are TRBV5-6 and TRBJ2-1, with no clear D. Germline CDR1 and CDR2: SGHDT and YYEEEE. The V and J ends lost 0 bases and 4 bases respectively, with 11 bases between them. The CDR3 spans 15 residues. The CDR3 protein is CASSLDGVPYNEQFF. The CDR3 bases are TGTGCCAGCAGCTTGGATGGCGTCCCATACAATGAGCAGTTCTTC.

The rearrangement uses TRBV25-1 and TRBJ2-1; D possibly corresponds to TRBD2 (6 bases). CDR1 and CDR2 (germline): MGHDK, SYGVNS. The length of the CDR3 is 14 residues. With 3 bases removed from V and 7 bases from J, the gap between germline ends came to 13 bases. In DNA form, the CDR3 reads TGTGCCAGCAGTGACCCCCGTGGGGGGAATGAGCAGTTCTTC. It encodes CASSDPRGGNEQFF.

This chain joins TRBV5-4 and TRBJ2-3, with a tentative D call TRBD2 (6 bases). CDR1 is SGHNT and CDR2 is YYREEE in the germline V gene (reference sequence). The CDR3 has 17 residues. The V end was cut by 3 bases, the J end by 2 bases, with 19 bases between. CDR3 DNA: TGTGCCAGCAGCTGCCTCCCCGCAGGACTATACACAGATACGCAGTATTTT. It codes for CASSCLPAGLYTDTQYF.

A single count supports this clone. The CDR3 sequence is CASSLGQGFLSGANVLTF. Here the CDR3 DNA reads TGTGCCAGCAGCTTAGGCCAGGGCTTTCTTTCTGGGGCCAACGTCCTGACTTTC. The chain has TRBV7-3 and TRBJ2-6; possibly TRBD1 for D (5 bases). This CDR3 is 18 amino acids long. Germline V gene data show CDR1 as SGHTA and CDR2 as FQGTGA. The V end was cut by 2 bases, the J end by 1 base, with 15 bases between. The full variable domain, rest sourced from reference TRBV7-3 and TRBJ2-6, is GAGVSQTPSNKVTEKGKYVELRCDPISGHTALYWYRQSLGQGPEFLIYFQGTGAADDSGLPNDRFFAVRPEGSVSTLKIQRTERGDSAVYLCASSLGQGFLSGANVLTFGAGSRLTVL.

CDR3 DNA sequence: TGCGCCAGCAGTAGTTCGGGCCACTACACCGGGGAGCTGTTTTTT. Translating gives CASSSSGHYTGELFF. V is TRBV10-1 and J is TRBJ2-2; D unclear. V shed 5 bases and J shed 3 bases, with 13 bases lying between them. The CDR3 runs 15 residues. Germline V gene lookup returns CDR1 WNHNN and CDR2 SYGVQD (reference sequence).

For the CDR3, the DNA is TGTGCCAGCAGCATAAGACAGGGGCAAGAGACCCAGTACTTC. Its protein is CASSIRQGQETQYF. This chain connects TRBV11-2 to TRBJ2-5, with TRBD1 identical over 8 bases. This CDR3 spans 14 amino acids. From germline, CDR1 is SGHAT and CDR2 FQNNGV. V gave up 5 bases and J gave up 2 bases; unmatched junction bases: 4.

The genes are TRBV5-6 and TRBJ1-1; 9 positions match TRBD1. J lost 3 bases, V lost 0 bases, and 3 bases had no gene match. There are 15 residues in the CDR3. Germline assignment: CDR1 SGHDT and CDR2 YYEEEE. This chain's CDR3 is CASSLVDRGYTEAFF. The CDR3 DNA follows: TGTGCCAGCAGCTTGGTGGACAGGGGATACACTGAAGCTTTCTTT.

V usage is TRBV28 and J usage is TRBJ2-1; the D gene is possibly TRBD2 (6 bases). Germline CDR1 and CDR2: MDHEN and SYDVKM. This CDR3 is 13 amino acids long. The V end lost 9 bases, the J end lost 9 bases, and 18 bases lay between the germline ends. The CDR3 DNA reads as TGTGCCAGTCTACAGGAGGGTCTGAGTGAGCAGTTCTTC. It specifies CASLQEGLSEQFF.

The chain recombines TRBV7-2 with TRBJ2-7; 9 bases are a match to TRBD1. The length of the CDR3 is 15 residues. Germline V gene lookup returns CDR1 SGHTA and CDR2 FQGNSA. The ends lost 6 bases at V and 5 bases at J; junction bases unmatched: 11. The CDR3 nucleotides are TGTGCCAGCAGATGGGGCGGACAGGGGAGTCACGAGCAGTACTTC. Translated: CASRWGGQGSHEQYF.

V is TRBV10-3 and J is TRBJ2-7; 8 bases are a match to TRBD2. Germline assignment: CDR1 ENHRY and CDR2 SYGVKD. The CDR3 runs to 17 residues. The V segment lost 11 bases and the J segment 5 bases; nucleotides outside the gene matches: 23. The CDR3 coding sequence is TGTGCCGCCCAGGACATTATCTCCCCGGGAGGGACCCACGAGCAGTACTTC. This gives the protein CAAQDIISPGGTHEQYF.